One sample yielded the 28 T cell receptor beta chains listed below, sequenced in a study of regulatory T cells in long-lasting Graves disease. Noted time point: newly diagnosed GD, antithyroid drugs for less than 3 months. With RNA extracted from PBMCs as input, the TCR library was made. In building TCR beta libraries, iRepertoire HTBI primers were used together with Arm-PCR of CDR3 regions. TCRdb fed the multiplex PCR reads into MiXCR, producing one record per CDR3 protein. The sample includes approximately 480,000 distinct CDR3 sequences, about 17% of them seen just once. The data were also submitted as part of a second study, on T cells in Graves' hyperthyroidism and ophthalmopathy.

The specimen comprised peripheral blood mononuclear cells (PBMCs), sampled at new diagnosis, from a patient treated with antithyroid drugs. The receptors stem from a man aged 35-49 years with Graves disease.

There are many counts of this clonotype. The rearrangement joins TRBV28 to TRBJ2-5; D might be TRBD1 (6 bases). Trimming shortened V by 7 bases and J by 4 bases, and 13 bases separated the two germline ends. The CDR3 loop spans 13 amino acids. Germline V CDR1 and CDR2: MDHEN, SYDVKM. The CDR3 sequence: CASTGQTRETQYF. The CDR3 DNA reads TGTGCCAGCACGGGACAAACGCGAGAGACCCAGTACTTC.

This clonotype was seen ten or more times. CDR3 nucleotides: TGTGCCAGCAGCTTAGGTGGGATAGCCTACAATGAGCAGTTCTTC. It translates to CASSLGGIAYNEQFF. V usage is TRBV7-9 and J usage is TRBJ2-1; no reliable D call. Germline CDR1 SEHNR, CDR2 FQNEAQ (reference sequence). The CDR3 has 15 residues. The V end was cut by 1 base, the J end by 2 bases, with 9 bases between.

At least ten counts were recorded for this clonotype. The CDR3 loop is CASSARDTVETQYF. CDR3 in DNA: TGTGCCAGCAGCGCCCGGGACACCGTCGAGACCCAGTACTTC. This chain connects TRBV11-2 to TRBJ2-5; D possibly corresponds to TRBD1 (6 bases). Germline V gene sequence: CDR1 SGHAT, CDR2 FQNNGV. The CDR3 has 14 residues. With 5 bases removed from V and 5 bases from J, the gap between germline ends came to 15 bases. Filled out from reference TRBV11-2 and TRBJ2-5, the complete variable domain reads EAGVAQSPRYKIIEKRQSVAFWCNPISGHATLYWYQQILGQGPKLLIQFQNNGVVDDSQLPKDRFSAERLKGVDSTLKIQPAKLEDSAVYLCASSARDTVETQYFGPGTRLLVL.

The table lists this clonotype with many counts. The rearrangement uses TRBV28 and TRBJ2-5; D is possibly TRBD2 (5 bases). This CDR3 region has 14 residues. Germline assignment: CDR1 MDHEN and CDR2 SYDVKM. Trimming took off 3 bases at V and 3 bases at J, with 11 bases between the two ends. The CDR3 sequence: CASSFRAVKETQYF. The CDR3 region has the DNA TGTGCCAGCAGTTTCCGAGCGGTTAAAGAGACCCAGTACTTC.

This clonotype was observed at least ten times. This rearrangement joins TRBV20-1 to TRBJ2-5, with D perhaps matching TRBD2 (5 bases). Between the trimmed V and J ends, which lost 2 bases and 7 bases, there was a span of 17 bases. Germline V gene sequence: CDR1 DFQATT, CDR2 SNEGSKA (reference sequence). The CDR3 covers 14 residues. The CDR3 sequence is CSARPHTGKGTQYF. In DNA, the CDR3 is TGCAGTGCTAGACCGCATACCGGGAAGGGGACCCAGTACTTC.

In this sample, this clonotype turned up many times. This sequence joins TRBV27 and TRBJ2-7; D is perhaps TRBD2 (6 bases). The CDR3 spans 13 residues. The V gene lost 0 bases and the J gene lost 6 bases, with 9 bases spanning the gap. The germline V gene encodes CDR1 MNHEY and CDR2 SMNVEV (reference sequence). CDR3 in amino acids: CASSLSGGLEQYF. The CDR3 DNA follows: TGTGCCAGCAGTTTATCGGGGGGTCTCGAGCAGTACTTC.

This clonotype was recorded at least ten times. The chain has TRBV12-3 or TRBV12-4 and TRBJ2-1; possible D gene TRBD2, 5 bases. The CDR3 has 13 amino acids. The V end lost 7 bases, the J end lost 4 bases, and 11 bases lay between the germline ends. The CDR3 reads CASTASGYNEQFF. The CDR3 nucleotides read TGTGCCAGCACCGCGTCGGGGTACAATGAGCAGTTCTTC.

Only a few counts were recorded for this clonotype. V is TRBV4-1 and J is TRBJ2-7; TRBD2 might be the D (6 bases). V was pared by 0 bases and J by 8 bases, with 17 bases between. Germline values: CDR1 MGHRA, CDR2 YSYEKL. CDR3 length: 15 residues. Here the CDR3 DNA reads TGCGCCAGCAGCCAAGAGTTACTTGATGGGAGGAAGCAGTACTTC. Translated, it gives CASSQELLDGRKQYF.

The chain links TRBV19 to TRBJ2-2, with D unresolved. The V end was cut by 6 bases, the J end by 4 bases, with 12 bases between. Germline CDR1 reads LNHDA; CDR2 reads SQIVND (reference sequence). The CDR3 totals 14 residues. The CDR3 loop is CASRVDPATGELFF. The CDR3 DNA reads TGTGCCAGTAGGGTCGACCCAGCCACCGGGGAGCTGTTTTTT.

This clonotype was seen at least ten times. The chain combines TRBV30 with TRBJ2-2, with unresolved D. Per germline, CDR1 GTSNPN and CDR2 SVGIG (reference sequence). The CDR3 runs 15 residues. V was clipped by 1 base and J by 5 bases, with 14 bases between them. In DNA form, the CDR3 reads TGTGCCTGGAGTGCGTATCGATTCTGGACCGGGGAGCTGTTTTTT. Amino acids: CAWSAYRFWTGELFF.

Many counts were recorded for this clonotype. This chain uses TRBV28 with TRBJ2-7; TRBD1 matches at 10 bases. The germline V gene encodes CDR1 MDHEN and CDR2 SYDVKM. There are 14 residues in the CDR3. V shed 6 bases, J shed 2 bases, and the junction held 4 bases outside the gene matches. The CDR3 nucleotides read TGTGCCAGCAGCCAAGGACAGGGGGCCTACGAGCAGTACTTC. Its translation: CASSQGQGAYEQYF. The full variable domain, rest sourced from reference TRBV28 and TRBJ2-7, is DVKVTQSSRYLVKRTGEKVFLECVQDMDHENMFWYRQDPGLGLRLIYFSYDVKMKEKGDIPEGYSVSREKKERFSLILESASTNQTSMYLCASSQGQGAYEQYFGPGTRLTVT.

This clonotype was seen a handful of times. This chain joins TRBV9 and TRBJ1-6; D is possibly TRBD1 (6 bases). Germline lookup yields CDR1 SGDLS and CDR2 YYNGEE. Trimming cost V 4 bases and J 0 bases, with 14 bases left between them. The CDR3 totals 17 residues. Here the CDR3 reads CASSPGAGSSYNSPLHF. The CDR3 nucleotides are TGTGCCAGCAGCCCAGGGGCAGGCAGCTCCTATAATTCACCCCTCCACTTT.

CDR3 DNA sequence: TGCGCCAGCAGTGATCCGGGCTTGAACAATGAGCAGTTCTTC. Translated: CASSDPGLNNEQFF. The chain joins TRBV10-1 to TRBJ2-1; no firm D call. Trimming cost V 3 bases and J 5 bases, with 11 bases left between them. CDR3 length equals 14 residues. Per germline, CDR1 WNHNN and CDR2 SYGVQD (reference sequence).

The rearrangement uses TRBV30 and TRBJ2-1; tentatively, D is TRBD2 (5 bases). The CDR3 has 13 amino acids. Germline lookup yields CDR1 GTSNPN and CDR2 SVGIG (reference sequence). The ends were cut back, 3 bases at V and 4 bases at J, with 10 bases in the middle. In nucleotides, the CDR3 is TGTGCCTGGAGGAGGACTGCTTACAATGAGCAGTTCTTC. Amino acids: CAWRRTAYNEQFF.

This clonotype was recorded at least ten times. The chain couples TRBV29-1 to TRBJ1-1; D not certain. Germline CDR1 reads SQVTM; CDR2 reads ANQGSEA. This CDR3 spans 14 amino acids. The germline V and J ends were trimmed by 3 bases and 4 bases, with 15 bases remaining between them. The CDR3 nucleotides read TGCAGCGTTGAGCGTGGCCTCTCGGGCACTGAAGCTTTCTTT. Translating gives CSVERGLSGTEAFF. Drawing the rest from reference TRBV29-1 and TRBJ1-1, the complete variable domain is SAVISQKPSRDICQRGTSLTIQCQVDSQVTMMFWYRQQPGQSLTLIATANQGSEATYESGFVIDKFPISRPNLTFSTLTVSNMSPEDSSIYLCSVERGLSGTEAFFGQGTRLTVV.

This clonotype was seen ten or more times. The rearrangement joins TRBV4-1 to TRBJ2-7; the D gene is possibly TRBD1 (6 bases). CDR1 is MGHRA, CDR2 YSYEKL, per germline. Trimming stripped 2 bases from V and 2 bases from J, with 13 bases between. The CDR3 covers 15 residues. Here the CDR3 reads CASSQTLGQTYEQYF. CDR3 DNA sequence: TGCGCCAGCAGCCAAACCCTCGGACAGACCTACGAGCAGTACTTC.

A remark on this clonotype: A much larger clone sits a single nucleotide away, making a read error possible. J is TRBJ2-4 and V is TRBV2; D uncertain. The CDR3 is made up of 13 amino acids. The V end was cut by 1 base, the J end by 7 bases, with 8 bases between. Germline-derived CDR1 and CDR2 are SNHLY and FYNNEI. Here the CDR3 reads CASSEDGLNIQYF. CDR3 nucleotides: TGTGCCAGCAGTGAAGACGGGCTGAACATTCAGTACTTC. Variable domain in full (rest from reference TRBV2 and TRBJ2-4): EPEVTQTPSHQVTQMGQEVILRCVPISNHLYFYWYRQILGQKVEFLVSFYNNEISEKSEIFDDQFSVERPDGSNFTLKIRSTKLEDSAMYFCASSEDGLNIQYFGAGTRLSVL.

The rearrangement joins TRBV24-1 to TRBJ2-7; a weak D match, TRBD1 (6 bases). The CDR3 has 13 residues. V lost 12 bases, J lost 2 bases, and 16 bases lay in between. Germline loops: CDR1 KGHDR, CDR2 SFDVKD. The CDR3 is CAGLGQLPYEQYF. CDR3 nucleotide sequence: TGTGCCGGGTTGGGACAATTACCCTACGAGCAGTACTTC.

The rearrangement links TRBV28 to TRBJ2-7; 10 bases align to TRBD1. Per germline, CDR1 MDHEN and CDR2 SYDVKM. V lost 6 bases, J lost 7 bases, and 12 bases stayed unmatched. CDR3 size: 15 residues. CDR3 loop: CASSHGGTGAGEQYF. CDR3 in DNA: TGTGCCAGCAGCCATGGGGGGACAGGGGCGGGGGAGCAGTACTTC.

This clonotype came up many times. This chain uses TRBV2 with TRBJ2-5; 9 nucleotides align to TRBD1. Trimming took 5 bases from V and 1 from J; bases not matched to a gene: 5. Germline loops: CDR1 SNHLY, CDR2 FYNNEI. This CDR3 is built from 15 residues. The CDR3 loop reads CASSQPGQGQETQYF. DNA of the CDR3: TGTGCCAGCAGTCAACCGGGACAGGGCCAAGAGACCCAGTACTTC.

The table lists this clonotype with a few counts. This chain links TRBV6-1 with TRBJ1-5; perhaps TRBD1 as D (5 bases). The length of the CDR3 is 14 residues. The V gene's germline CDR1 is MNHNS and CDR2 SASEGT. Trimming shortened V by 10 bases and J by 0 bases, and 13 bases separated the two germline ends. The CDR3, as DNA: TGTGCCACCACGACAGTTGATAGCAATCAGCCCCAGCATTTT. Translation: CATTTVDSNQPQHF.

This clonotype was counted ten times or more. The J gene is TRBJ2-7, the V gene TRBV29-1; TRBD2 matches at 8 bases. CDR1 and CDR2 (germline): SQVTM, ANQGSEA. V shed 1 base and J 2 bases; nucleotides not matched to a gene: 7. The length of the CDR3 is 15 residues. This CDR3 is CSVEGYSGNPYEQYF. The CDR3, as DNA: TGCAGCGTTGAAGGCTATAGCGGGAATCCCTACGAGCAGTACTTC.

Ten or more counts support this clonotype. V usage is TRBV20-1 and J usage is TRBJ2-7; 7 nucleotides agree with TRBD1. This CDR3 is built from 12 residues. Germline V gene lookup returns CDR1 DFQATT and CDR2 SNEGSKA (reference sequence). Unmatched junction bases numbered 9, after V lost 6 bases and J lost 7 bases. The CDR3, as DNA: TGCAGTGCGAACCGACAGGGTAATGAGCAGTACTTC. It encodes CSANRQGNEQYF.

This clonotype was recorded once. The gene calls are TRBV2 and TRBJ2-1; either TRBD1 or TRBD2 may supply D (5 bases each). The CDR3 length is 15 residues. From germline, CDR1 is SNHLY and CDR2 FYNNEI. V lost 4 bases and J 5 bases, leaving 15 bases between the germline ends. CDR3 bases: TGTGCCAGCAGTGGGGGCCGGGAAACCGACAATGAGCAGTTCTTC. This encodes CASSGGRETDNEQFF.

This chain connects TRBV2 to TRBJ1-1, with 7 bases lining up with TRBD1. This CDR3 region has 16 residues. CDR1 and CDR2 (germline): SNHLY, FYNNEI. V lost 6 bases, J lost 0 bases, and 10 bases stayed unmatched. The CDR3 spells CASRIQGQLMNTEAFF. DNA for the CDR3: TGTGCCAGCAGAATTCAGGGACAGCTCATGAACACTGAAGCTTTCTTT.

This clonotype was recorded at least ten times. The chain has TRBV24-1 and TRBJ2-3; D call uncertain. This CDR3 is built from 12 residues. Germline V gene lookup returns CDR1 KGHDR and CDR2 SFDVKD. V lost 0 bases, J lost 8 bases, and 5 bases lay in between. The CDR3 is CATSDLIPTQYF. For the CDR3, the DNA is TGTGCCACCAGTGATTTGATACCTACGCAGTATTTT.

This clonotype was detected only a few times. The CDR3, as DNA: TGTGCCAGCAGCTTACAGGTAGGGAATGAGCAGTTCTTC. Residues: CASSLQVGNEQFF. The chain recombines TRBV7-3 with TRBJ2-1; D unresolved. The CDR3 totals 13 residues. The germline CDR1 and CDR2 sequences are SGHTA and FQGTGA. V lost 2 bases to trimming and J lost 7 bases, with 9 bases between them.

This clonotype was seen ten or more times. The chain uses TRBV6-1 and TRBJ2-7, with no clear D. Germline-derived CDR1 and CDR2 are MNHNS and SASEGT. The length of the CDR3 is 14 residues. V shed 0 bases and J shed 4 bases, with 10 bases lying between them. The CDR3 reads CASSEAWPPYEQYF. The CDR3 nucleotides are TGTGCCAGCAGTGAAGCCTGGCCACCATACGAGCAGTACTTC.